This TCR beta chain derives from a study of blood T cell repertoires in COVID-19. This clone has only a few counts. Clinical histories supplied by participants themselves formed the basis of cohort assignment. Germline CDR1 is MNHEY and CDR2 is SMNVEV (reference sequence). The CDR3 sequence is 12 residues long. Trimming removed 6 bases at V and 7 bases at J, with 13 bases between. Clones were sequenced by immunoSEQ multiplex PCR, and TCRdb holds only the in-frame ones, with some missing. The repertoire has about 140,000 clones, more than 70% of them found once; the top ten carry 5.5%. The receptor was isolated from a man between 40 and 49 years old with acute COVID-19. The chain couples TRBV27 to TRBJ2-7, with D unresolved. Sample: PBMCs or T cells enriched from blood (not recorded which). Written as DNA, the CDR3 is TGTGCCAGCAGAGATTACGAGAGGGAGCAGTACTTC. Translated: CASRDYEREQYF.